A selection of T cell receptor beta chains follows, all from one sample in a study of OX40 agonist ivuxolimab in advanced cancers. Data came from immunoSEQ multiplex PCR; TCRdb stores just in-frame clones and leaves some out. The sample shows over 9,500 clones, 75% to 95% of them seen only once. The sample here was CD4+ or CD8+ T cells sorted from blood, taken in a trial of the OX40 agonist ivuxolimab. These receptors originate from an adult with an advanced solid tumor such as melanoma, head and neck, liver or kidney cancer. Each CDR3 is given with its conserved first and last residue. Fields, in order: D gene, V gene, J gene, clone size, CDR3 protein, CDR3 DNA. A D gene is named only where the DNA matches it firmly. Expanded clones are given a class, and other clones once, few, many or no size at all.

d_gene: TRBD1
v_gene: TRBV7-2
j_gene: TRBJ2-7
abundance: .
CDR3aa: CASRSEPTGFYEQYF
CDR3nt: TGTGCCAGCAGATCCGAACCGACAGGGTTCTACGAGCAGTACTTC

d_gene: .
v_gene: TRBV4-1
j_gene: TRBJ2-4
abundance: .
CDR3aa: CASSSLGGKNIQYF
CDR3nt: TGCGCCAGCAGCTCTTTAGGGGGCAAAAACATTCAGTACTTC

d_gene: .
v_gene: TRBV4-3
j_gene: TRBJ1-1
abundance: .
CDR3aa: CASSQDLSREAFF
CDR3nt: TGCGCCAGCAGCCAAGATCTTTCCAGGGAGGCTTTCTTT

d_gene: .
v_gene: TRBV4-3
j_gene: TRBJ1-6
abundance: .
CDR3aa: CASSQGLGNRAPLHF
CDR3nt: TGCGCCAGCAGCCAAGGTCTCGGCAATCGGGCACCCCTCCACTTT

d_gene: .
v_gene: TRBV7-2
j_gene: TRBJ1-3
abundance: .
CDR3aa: CASSLASGAGNTIYF
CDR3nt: TGTGCCAGCAGCTTAGCATCAGGGGCTGGAAACACCATATATTTT

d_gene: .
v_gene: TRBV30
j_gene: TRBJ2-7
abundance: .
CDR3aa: CAWSVQGGLGLDEQYF
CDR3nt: TGTGCCTGGAGTGTACAAGGCGGCCTGGGTTTGGACGAGCAGTACTTC

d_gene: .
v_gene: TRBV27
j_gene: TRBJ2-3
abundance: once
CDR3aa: CASSLSSGTLRDTQYF
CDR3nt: TGTGCCAGCAGTTTATCTAGCGGAACCTTGAGAGATACGCAGTATTTT

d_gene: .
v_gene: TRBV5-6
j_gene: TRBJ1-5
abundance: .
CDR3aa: CASSLGQHSNQPQHF
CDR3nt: TGTGCCAGCAGCTTGGGACAGCATAGCAATCAGCCCCAGCATTTT

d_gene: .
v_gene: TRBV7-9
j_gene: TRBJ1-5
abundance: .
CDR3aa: CASSLGSEQPQHF
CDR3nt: TGTGCCAGCAGCTTAGGGAGCGAGCAGCCCCAGCATTTT

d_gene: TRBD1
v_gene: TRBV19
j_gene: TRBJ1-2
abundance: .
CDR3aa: CASSTRDRGGDGYTF
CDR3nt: TGTGCCAGTAGTACCCGGGACAGGGGAGGGGATGGCTACACCTTC

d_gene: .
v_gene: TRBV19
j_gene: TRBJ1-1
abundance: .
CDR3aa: CASTFGLQGTEAFF
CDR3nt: TGTGCCAGTACCTTCGGACTCCAGGGAACTGAAGCTTTCTTT

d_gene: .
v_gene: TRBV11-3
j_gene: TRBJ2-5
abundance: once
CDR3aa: CASSLDREIGETQYF
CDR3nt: TGTGCCAGCAGCTTAGATCGGGAGATTGGAGAGACCCAGTACTTC

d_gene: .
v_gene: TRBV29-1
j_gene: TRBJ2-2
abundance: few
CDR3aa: CSVKLVGELFF
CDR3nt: TGCAGCGTTAAGTTGGTCGGGGAGCTGTTTTTT

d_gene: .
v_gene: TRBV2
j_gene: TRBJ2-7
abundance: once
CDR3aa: CASDNPDSSYEQYF
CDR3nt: TGTGCCAGCGATAATCCGGACAGCTCCTACGAGCAGTACTTC

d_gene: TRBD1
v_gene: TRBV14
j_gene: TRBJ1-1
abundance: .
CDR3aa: CASSQDLWDRGALWVNTEAFF
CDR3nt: TGTGCCAGCAGCCAAGATCTTTGGGACAGGGGGGCGCTGTGGGTGAACACTGAAGCTTTCTTT

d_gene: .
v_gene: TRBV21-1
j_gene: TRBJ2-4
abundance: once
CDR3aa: CASSLTYRGRGGDIQYF
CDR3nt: TGTGCCAGCAGCTTAACATACAGGGGGCGCGGAGGTGACATTCAGTACTTC

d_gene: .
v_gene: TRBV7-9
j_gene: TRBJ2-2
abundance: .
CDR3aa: CASIWDTGELFF
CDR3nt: TGTGCCAGCATCTGGGACACCGGGGAGCTGTTTTTT

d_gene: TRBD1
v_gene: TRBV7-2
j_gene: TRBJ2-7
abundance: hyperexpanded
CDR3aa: CASSPDRGLDEQYF
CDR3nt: TGTGCCAGCAGCCCGGACAGGGGGCTTGACGAGCAGTACTTC

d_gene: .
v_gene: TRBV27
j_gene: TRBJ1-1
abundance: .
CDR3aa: CASSDSQHALAFF
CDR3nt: TGTGCCAGTTCGGACAGCCAACATGCCCTAGCTTTCTTT

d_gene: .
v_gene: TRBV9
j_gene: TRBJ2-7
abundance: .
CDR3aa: CASSVEVESSYEQYF
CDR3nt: TGTGCCAGCAGCGTAGAGGTAGAAAGCTCCTACGAGCAGTACTTC

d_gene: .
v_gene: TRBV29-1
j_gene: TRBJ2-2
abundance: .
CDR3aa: CSVLGQNTGELFF
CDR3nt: TGCAGCGTCTTAGGACAGAACACCGGGGAGCTGTTTTTT

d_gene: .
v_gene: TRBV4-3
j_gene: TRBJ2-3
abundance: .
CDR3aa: CASSQGTGTDTQYF
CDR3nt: TGCGCCAGCAGCCAAGGGACTGGCACAGATACGCAGTATTTT